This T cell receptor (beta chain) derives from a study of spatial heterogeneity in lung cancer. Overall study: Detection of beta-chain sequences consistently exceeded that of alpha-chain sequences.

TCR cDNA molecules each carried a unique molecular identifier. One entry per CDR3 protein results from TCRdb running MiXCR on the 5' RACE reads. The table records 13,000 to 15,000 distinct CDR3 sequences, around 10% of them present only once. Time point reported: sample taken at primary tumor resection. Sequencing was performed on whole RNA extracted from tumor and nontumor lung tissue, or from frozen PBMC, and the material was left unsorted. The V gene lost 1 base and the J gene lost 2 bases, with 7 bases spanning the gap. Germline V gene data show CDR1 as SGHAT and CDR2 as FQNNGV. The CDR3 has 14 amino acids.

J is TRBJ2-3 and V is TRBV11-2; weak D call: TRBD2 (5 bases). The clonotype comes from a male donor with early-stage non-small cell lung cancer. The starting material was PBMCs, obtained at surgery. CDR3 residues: CASSLGGLTDTQYF. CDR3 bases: TGTGCCAGCAGCTTAGGAGGGCTCACAGATACGCAGTATTTT. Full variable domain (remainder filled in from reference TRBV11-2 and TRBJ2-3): EAGVAQSPRYKIIEKRQSVAFWCNPISGHATLYWYQQILGQGPKLLIQFQNNGVVDDSQLPKDRFSAERLKGVDSTLKIQPAKLEDSAVYLCASSLGGLTDTQYFGPGTRLTVL.